The entry below gives a single TCR beta chain sequence along with its context. The antigen is undetermined. This sample was taken from a study of long-term antiretroviral therapy in people with HIV. On the study more broadly: Samples collected earliest predate the 2015 immediate-ART recommendation by about a decade. Whole-study results and caveats: Blood, drawn from 2004 to 2017, may reflect older ART regimens. HIV repertoires covered narrower CDR3 length ranges than controls did. Even long-term ART left TRB diversity below transplant donor controls, despite gains.

They ran version v3.0 of the immunoSEQ assay at survey level. Repertoires were generated with immunoSEQ multiplex PCR, while TCRdb's copy carries only in-frame clones and drops some. The sample records under 45,000 clones, 94% being singletons. Germline V gene data show CDR1 as SGHTA and CDR2 as FQGTGA. V shed 2 bases and J shed 5 bases, with 12 bases lying between them. The CDR3 runs 14 residues. The sample here was unsorted PBMCs, taken 9.2 years after starting antiretroviral therapy. The source of this sequence is a man aged 30 to 45 with HIV. This sequence joins TRBV7-3 and TRBJ1-1; D gene unclear. The chain's CDR3 is CASSLGVLGTEAFF. The CDR3, as DNA: TGTGCCAGCAGCTTAGGAGTCCTGGGGACTGAAGCTTTCTTT. Using reference TRBV7-3 and TRBJ1-1 for the parts outside the CDR3, the full variable domain is GAGVSQTPSNKVTEKGKYVELRCDPISGHTALYWYRQSLGQGPEFLIYFQGTGAADDSGLPNDRFFAVRPEGSVSTLKIQRTERGDSAVYLCASSLGVLGTEAFFGQGTRLTVV.